These 13 T cell receptor beta chains were all obtained from the same sample, sequenced in a study of blood T cell repertoires in COVID-19. TCRdb keeps only in-frame clones here, not all; method: immunoSEQ multiplex PCR. The table records 230,000 or so clones, roughly 85% of them present only once. The source material was PBMCs or T cells enriched from blood (not recorded which). Receptor source: a woman aged 45 to 65 who had been exposed to COVID-19.

The chain recombines TRBV4-3 with TRBJ1-4; a weak D match, TRBD1 (5 bases). The CDR3 sequence is 15 residues long. V was clipped by 4 bases and J by 0 bases, with 9 bases between them. Germline V gives CDR1 LGHNA, CDR2 YSLEER. The CDR3 DNA reads TGCGCCAGCAGCCGGGGGGTAGCAACTAATGAAAAACTGTTTTTT. Residues: CASSRGVATNEKLFF.

The chain links TRBV5-5 to TRBJ2-1, with unresolved D. The germline CDR1 and CDR2 sequences are SGHKS and YYEKEE (reference sequence). Trimming cost V 5 bases and J 3 bases, with 6 bases left between them. This CDR3 is 12 amino acids long. DNA for the CDR3: TGTGCCAGCAGGGCAGACTACAATGAGCAGTTCTTC. It encodes CASRADYNEQFF.

The genes are TRBV10-3 and TRBJ1-2; 9 nucleotides line up with TRBD1. The CDR3 is made up of 15 amino acids. The V gene end was trimmed by 6 bases and the J gene end by 5 bases; junction bases not matched to a gene: 10. The germline gives CDR1 ENHRY, CDR2 SYGVKD. The CDR3 reads CAIRPPTGGGYGYTF. The CDR3 region has the DNA TGTGCCATCAGACCTCCCACAGGGGGCGGATATGGCTACACCTTC.

The CDR3 DNA reads as TGTGCCAGCAGTGCCCGGCGTTGGGGAGACCGAGGGACTGAAGCTTTCTTT. Translation gives CASSARRWGDRGTEAFF. V gene TRBV6-1 combines with J gene TRBJ1-1; D gene ambiguous. With 4 bases removed from V and 5 bases from J, the gap between germline ends came to 23 bases. The CDR3 loop spans 17 amino acids. Germline loops: CDR1 MNHNS, CDR2 SASEGT.

The chain combines TRBV19 with TRBJ2-2; the match to TRBD1 covers 9 bases. Germline assignment: CDR1 LNHDA and CDR2 SQIVND (reference sequence). The ends lost 4 bases at V and 3 bases at J; junction bases unmatched: 3. The CDR3 runs 15 residues. The CDR3 here is CASSTGQGDTGELFF. DNA of the CDR3: TGTGCCAGTAGTACGGGACAGGGAGACACCGGGGAGCTGTTTTTT. Together with reference TRBV19 and TRBJ2-2, the CDR3 gives the full variable domain: DGGITQSPKYLFRKEGQNVTLSCEQNLNHDAMYWYRQDPGQGLRLIYYSQIVNDFQKGDIAEGYSVSREKKESFPLTVTSAQKNPTAFYLCASSTGQGDTGELFFGEGSRLTVL.

The genes are TRBV5-1 and TRBJ1-1, with D hard to call. Deletions cut 0 bases from V and 5 bases from J, with 14 bases between. This CDR3 is 15 amino acids long. Per the germline V gene, CDR1 is SGHRS and CDR2 is YFSETQ. DNA for the CDR3: TGCGCCAGCAGCTTGGATTCCGCCCGGGGAACTGAAGCTTTCTTT. Its protein is CASSLDSARGTEAFF. Full variable domain (outside the CDR3, taken from reference TRBV5-1 and TRBJ1-1): KAGVTQTPRYLIKTRGQQVTLSCSPISGHRSVSWYQQTPGQGLQFLFEYFSETQRNKGNFPGRFSGRQFSNSRSEMNVSTLELGDSALYLCASSLDSARGTEAFFGQGTRLTVV.

This chain links TRBV29-1 with TRBJ1-1; D is possibly TRBD1 (6 bases). Germline V gene lookup returns CDR1 SQVTM and CDR2 ANQGSEA. The CDR3 length is 11 residues. Between the trimmed V and J ends, which lost 6 bases and 8 bases, there was a span of 13 bases. DNA for the CDR3: TGCAGCGTATGGTCAGGGGTGGAAGCTTTCTTT. It encodes CSVWSGVEAFF.

The rearrangement links TRBV28 to TRBJ1-6; D is perhaps TRBD1 (5 bases). CDR3 size: 15 residues. The germline V gene encodes CDR1 MDHEN and CDR2 SYDVKM. The ends were cut back, 5 bases at V and 8 bases at J, with 16 bases in the middle. As DNA, the CDR3 is TGTGCCAGCAGTCCCCTGGACATGAACTATTCACCCCTCCACTTT. Encoded protein: CASSPLDMNYSPLHF. Combining the CDR3 with reference TRBV28 and TRBJ1-6 gives the whole variable domain DVKVTQSSRYLVKRTGEKVFLECVQDMDHENMFWYRQDPGLGLRLIYFSYDVKMKEKGDIPEGYSVSREKKERFSLILESASTNQTSMYLCASSPLDMNYSPLHFGNGTRLTVT.

The chain employs TRBV9 and TRBJ2-1; unclear D gene. Germline V gives CDR1 SGDLS, CDR2 YYNGEE. The CDR3 spans 11 residues. V was clipped by 0 bases and J by 9 bases, with 4 bases between them. In DNA form, the CDR3 reads TGTGCCAGCAGCGTAGCGGGTGAGCAGTTCTTC. Protein: CASSVAGEQFF. The variable domain in full, with the rest retrieved from reference TRBV9 and TRBJ2-1, is DSGVTQTPKHLITATGQRVTLRCSPRSGDLSVYWYQQSLDQGLQFLIQYYNGEERAKGNILERFSAQQFPDLHSELNLSSLELGDSALYFCASSVAGEQFFGPGTRLTVL.

The chain carries TRBV2 and TRBJ2-1, with D possibly matching TRBD1 (6 bases). The germline V gene encodes CDR1 SNHLY and CDR2 FYNNEI. The CDR3 extends over 13 amino acids. The V and J ends lost 6 bases and 7 bases respectively, with 13 bases between them. CDR3: CASRSGAQNEQFF. For the CDR3, the DNA is TGTGCCAGCAGATCAGGGGCCCAAAATGAGCAGTTCTTC.

As DNA, the CDR3 is TGTGCCACCGGACTAGAATGGTACGGTGAGCAGTTCTTC. This encodes CATGLEWYGEQFF. The chain carries TRBV5-8 and TRBJ2-1; 7 bases agree with TRBD2. This CDR3 has 13 residues. The trim removed 9 bases at V and 9 bases at J, leaving 12 bases unmatched. Germline V gene lookup returns CDR1 SGHTS and CDR2 YDEGEE.

This chain connects TRBV4-1 to TRBJ2-7; tentatively, D is TRBD1 (6 bases). Trimming pared 0 bases from V and 3 bases from J, leaving 15 bases between. Germline V gene sequence: CDR1 MGHRA, CDR2 YSYEKL. The CDR3 covers 16 residues. The CDR3 loop is CASSQEETGYNYEQYF. The CDR3 nucleotides read TGCGCCAGCAGCCAAGAGGAAACAGGGTATAACTACGAGCAGTACTTC.

V and J are TRBV27 and TRBJ2-7; possibly TRBD1 for D (5 bases). Trimming left V 3 bases short and J 4 bases short, with 13 bases between. The CDR3 has 14 residues. The germline gives CDR1 MNHEY, CDR2 SMNVEV (reference sequence). As DNA, the CDR3 is TGTGCCAGCAGTTTGGGGCAGGGAAGGTACGAGCAGTACTTC. The encoded protein is CASSLGQGRYEQYF.